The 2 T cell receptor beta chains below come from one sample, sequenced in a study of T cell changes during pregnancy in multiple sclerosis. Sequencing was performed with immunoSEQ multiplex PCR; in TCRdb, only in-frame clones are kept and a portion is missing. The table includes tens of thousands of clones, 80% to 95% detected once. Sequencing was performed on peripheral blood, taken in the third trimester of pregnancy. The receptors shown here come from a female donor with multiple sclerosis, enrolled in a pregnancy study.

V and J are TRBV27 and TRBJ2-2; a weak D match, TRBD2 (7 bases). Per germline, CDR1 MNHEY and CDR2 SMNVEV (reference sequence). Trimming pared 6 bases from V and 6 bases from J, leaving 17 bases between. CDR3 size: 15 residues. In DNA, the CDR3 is TGTGCCAGCAGAAACTGGGGGGGGGCGGCCGGGGAGCTGTTTTTT. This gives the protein CASRNWGGAAGELFF.

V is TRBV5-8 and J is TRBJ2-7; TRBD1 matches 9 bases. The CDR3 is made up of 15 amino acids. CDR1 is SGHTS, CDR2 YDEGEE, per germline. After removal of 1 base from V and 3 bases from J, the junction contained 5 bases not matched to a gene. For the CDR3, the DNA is TGTGCCAGCAGCTTGTATACAGGGGGCATCTACGAGCAGTACTTC. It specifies CASSLYTGGIYEQYF.